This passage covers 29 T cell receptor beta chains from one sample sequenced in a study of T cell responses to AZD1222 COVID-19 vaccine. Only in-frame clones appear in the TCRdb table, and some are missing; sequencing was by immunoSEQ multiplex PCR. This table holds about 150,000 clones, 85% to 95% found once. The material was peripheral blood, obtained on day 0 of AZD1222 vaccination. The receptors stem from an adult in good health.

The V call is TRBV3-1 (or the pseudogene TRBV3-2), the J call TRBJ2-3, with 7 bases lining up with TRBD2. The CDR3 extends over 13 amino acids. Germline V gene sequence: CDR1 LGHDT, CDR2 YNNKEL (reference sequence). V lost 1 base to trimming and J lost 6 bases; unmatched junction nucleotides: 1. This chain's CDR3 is CASSQGEGDTQYF. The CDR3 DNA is TGTGCCAGCAGCCAAGGGGAGGGTGATACGCAGTATTTT.

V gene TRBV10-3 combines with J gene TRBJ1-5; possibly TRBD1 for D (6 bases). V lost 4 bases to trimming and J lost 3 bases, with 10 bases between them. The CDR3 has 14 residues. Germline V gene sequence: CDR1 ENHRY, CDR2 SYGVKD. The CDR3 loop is CAISGDIANQPQHF. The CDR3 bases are TGTGCCATCAGTGGGGACATCGCCAATCAGCCCCAGCATTTT.

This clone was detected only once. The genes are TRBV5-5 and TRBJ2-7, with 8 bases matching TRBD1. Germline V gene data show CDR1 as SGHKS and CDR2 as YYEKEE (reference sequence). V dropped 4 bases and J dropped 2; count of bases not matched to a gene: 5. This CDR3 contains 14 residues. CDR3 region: CASSRWDRTYEQYF. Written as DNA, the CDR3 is TGTGCCAGCAGCCGATGGGACAGGACCTACGAGCAGTACTTC.

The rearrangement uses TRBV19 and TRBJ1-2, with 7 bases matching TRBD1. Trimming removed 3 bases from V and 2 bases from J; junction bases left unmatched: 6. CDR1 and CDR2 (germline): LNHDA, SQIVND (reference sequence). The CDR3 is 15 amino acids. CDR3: CASSILRGQNYGYTF. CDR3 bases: TGTGCCAGTAGTATCTTAAGGGGACAGAACTATGGCTACACCTTC.

The CDR3 is CAWSVSVYRRKSSYNEQFF. In DNA form, the CDR3 reads TGTGCCTGGAGTGTTTCAGTATATAGGAGGAAGAGCTCCTACAATGAGCAGTTCTTC. The rearrangement uses TRBV30 and TRBJ2-1, with D possibly TRBD2 on 5 matching bases. Between the trimmed V and J ends, which lost 0 bases and 0 bases, there was a span of 21 bases. This CDR3 spans 19 amino acids. CDR1 GTSNPN and CDR2 SVGIG come from the germline V gene (reference sequence).

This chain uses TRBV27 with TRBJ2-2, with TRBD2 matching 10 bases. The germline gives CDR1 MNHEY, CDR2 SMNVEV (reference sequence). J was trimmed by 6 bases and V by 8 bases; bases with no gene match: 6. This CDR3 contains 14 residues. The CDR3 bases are TGTGCCAGCCGTAGCGGGAGGAGGCCCGGGGAGCTGTTTTTT. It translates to CASRSGRRPGELFF.

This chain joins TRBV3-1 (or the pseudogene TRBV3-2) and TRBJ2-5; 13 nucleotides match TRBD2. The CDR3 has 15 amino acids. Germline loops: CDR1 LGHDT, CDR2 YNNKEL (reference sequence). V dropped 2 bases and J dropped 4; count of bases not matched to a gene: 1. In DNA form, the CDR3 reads TGTGCCAGCAGCCAACGACTAGCGGGAGGAGAGACCCAGTACTTC. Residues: CASSQRLAGGETQYF.

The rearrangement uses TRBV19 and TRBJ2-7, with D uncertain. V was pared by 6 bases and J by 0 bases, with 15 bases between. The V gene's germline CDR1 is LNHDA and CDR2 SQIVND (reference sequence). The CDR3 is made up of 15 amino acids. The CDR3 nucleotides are TGTGCCAGTAGCGCCGGGCCCACAAGCTCCTACGAGCAGTACTTC. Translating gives CASSAGPTSSYEQYF.

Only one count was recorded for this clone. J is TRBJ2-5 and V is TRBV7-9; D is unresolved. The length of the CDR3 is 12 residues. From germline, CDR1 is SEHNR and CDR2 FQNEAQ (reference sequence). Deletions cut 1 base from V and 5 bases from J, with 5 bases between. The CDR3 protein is CASSLVDETQYF. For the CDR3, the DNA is TGTGCCAGCAGCTTAGTTGATGAGACCCAGTACTTC.

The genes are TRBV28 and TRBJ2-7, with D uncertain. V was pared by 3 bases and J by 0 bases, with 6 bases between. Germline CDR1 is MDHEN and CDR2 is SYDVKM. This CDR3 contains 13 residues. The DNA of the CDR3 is TGTGCCAGCAGTTTTGGACCCTCCTACGAGCAGTACTTC. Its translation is CASSFGPSYEQYF.

For the CDR3, the DNA is TGTGCCAGCAGTTTTGTTAGTAGCGGGATGGTAAACGAGCAGTACTTC. Its translation is CASSFVSSGMVNEQYF. This chain uses TRBV28 with TRBJ2-7, with TRBD2 matching 8 bases. Germline values: CDR1 MDHEN, CDR2 SYDVKM. The CDR3 is 16 amino acids. After removal of 3 bases from V and 5 bases from J, the junction contained 12 bases not matched to a gene.

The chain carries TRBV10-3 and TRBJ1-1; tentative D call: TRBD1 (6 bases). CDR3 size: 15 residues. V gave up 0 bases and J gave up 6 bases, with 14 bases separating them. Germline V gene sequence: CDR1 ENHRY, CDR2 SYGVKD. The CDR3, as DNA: TGTGCCATCAGTGAGTCGGGGGGGCGGGCGGCTGAAGCTTTCTTT. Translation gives CAISESGGRAAEAFF.

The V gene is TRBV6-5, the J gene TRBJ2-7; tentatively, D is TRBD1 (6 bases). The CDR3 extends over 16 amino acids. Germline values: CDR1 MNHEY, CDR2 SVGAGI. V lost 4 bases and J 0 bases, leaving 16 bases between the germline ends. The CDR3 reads CASSSRLGGDSYEQYF. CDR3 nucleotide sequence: TGTGCCAGCAGTTCCCGATTAGGGGGAGACTCCTACGAGCAGTACTTC.

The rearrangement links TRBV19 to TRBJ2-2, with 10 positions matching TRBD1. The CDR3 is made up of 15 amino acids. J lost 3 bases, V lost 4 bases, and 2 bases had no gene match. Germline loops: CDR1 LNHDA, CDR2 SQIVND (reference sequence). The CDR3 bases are TGTGCCAGTAGTACGACAGGGGGCTACACCGGGGAGCTGTTTTTT. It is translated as CASSTTGGYTGELFF.

The CDR3: CALSGDHPPGETQYF. In nucleotides, the CDR3 is TGTGCCTTAAGCGGGGACCACCCCCCGGGAGAGACCCAGTACTTC. The V gene is TRBV5-4, the J gene TRBJ2-5; 7 bases align to TRBD2. This CDR3 is built from 15 residues. The germline V gene encodes CDR1 SGHNT and CDR2 YYREEE (reference sequence). V was pared by 10 bases and J by 4 bases, with 16 bases of the junction left unmatched.

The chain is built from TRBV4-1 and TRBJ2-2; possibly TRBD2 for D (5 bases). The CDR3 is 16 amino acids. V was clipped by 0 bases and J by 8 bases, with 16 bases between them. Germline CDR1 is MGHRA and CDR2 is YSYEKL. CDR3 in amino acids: CASSQDGRGGTGELFF. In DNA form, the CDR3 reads TGCGCCAGCAGCCAAGATGGGAGAGGAGGAACTGGGGAGCTGTTTTTT.

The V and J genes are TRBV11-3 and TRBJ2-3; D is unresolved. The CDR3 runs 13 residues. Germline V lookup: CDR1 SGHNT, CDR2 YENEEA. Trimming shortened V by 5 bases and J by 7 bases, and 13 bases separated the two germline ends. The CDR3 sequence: CASSLSNYNTQYF. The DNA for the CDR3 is TGTGCCAGCAGCCTATCTAATTACAATACGCAGTATTTT.

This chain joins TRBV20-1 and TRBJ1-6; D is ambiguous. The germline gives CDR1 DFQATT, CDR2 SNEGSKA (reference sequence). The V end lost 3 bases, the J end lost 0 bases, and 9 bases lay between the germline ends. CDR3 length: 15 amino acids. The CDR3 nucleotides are TGCAGTGCTAGTCCCTTGAGCTCCTATAATTCACCCCTCCACTTT. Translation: CSASPLSSYNSPLHF.

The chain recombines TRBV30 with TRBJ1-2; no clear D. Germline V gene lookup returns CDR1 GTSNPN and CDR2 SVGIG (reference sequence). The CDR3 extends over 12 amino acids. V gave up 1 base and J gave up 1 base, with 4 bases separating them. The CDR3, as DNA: TGTGCCTGGAGTGGGAATAACTATGGCTACACCTTC. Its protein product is CAWSGNNYGYTF. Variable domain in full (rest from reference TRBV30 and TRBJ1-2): SQTIHQWPATLVQPVGSPLSLECTVEGTSNPNLYWYRQAAGRGLQLLFYSVGIGQISSEVPQNLSASRPQDRQFILSSKKLLLSDSGFYLCAWSGNNYGYTFGSGTRLTVV.

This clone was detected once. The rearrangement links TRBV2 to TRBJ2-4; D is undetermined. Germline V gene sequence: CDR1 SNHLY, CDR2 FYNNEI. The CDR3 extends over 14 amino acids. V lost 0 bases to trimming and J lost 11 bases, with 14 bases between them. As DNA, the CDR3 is TGTGCCAGCAGTGAAGCTAGAGTGGTTGGGGTTCAGTACTTC. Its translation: CASSEARVVGVQYF.

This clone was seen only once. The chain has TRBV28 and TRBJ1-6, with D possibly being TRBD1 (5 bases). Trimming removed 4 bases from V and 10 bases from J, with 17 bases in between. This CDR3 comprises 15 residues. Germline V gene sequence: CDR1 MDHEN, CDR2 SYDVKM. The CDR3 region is CASSSRRGGRSPLHF. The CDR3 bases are TGTGCCAGCAGTTCCCGTCGGGGGGGAAGGTCACCCCTCCACTTT.

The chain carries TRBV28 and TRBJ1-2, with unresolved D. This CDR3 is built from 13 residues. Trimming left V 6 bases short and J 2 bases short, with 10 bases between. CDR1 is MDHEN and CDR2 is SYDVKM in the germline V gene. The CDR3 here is CASSPGINYGYTF. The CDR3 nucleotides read TGTGCCAGCAGCCCCGGGATCAACTATGGCTACACCTTC.

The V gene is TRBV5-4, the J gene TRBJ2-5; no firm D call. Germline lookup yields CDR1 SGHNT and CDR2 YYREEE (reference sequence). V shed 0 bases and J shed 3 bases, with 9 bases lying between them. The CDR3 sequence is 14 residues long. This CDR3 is CASSLVDGKETQYF. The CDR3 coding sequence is TGTGCCAGCAGCTTGGTGGACGGTAAAGAGACCCAGTACTTC.

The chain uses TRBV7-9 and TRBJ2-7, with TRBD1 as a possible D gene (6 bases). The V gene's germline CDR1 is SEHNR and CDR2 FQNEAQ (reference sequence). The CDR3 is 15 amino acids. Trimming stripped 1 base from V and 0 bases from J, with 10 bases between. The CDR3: CASSLDQGFSYEQYF. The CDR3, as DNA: TGTGCCAGCAGCTTAGATCAGGGGTTCTCCTACGAGCAGTACTTC.

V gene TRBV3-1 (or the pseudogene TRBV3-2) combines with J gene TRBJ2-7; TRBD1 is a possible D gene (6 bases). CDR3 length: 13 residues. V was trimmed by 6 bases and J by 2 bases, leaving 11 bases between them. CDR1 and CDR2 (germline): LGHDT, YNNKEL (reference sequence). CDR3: CASSGQSTYEQYF. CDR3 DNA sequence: TGTGCCAGCAGTGGACAGTCGACCTACGAGCAGTACTTC.

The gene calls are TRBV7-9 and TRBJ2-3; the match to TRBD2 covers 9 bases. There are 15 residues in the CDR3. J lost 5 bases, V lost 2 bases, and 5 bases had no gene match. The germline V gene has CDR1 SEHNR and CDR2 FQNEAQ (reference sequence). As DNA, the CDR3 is TGTGCCAGCAGCTTATTAGCGGGAGAGGTAGATACGCAGTATTTT. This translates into CASSLLAGEVDTQYF.

CDR3 loop: CSVHPLAGGRDTQYF. CDR3 nucleotide sequence: TGCAGCGTCCACCCTTTAGCGGGAGGGAGAGATACGCAGTATTTT. The chain employs TRBV29-1 and TRBJ2-3, with TRBD2 matching 11 bases. The CDR3 totals 15 residues. Per the germline V gene, CDR1 is SQVTM and CDR2 is ANQGSEA. Trimming took 6 bases from V and 5 from J; bases not matched to a gene: 10.

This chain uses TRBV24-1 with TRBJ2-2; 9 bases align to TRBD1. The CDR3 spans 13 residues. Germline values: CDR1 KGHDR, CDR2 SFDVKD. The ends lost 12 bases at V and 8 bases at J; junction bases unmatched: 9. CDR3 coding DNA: TGTGCCGCAGGACAGGGGTCGTTGGGGGAGCTGTTTTTT. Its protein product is CAAGQGSLGELFF.

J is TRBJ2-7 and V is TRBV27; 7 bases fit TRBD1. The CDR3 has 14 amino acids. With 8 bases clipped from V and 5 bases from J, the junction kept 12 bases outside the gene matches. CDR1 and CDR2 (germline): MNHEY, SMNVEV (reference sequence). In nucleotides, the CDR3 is TGTGCCAGCGGGGACACAGGGGACATCCACGAGCAGTACTTC. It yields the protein CASGDTGDIHEQYF.